Shown below are 27 T cell receptor beta chains from a single sample sequenced in a study of blood T cell repertoires in COVID-19. This table comes from immunoSEQ multiplex PCR, and its TCRdb copy is limited to in-frame clones, with some not included. The sample records approximately 170,000 clones, roughly 93% being singletons. The sequenced sample consisted of peripheral blood. These receptor sequences come from a man between 18 and 29 years old with COVID-19, enrolled during active disease.

The chain recombines TRBV5-1 with TRBJ2-1, with 8 bases aligning to TRBD2. Trimming took 0 bases from V and 6 from J; bases not matched to a gene: 14. This CDR3 is built from 18 residues. Germline loops: CDR1 SGHRS, CDR2 YFSETQ. The CDR3 protein is CASSLVAGGRYGGNEQFF. CDR3 nucleotide sequence: TGCGCCAGCAGCTTGGTGGCGGGAGGTCGGTATGGGGGCAATGAGCAGTTCTTC.

This clone came up once. The chain carries TRBV27 and TRBJ2-7; TRBD2 matches 11 bases. Germline values: CDR1 MNHEY, CDR2 SMNVEV (reference sequence). Germline trimming cut 2 bases from V and 1 base from J; bases unmatched to any gene: 4. CDR3 length: 16 residues. CDR3 in amino acids: CASSLGTSGTSYEQYF. DNA for the CDR3: TGTGCCAGCAGTTTAGGGACTAGCGGAACTTCCTACGAGCAGTACTTC.

The J gene is TRBJ1-2, the V gene TRBV18, with 7 positions matching TRBD1. From germline, CDR1 is KGHSH and CDR2 LQKENI. CDR3 size: 13 residues. The trim removed 5 bases at V and 7 bases at J, leaving 7 bases unmatched. The CDR3 nucleotides read TGTGCCAGCTCATCACAGACAGGGTGTGGCTACACCTTC. Its translation: CASSSQTGCGYTF.

This chain links TRBV6-5 with TRBJ2-7, with 8 bases aligning to TRBD1. Germline V gene data show CDR1 as MNHEY and CDR2 as SVGAGI. This CDR3 contains 13 residues. With 11 bases clipped from V and 3 bases from J, the junction kept 9 bases outside the gene matches. Here the CDR3 DNA reads TGTGCCGGGATCCAGGACAGGGACTACGAGCAGTACTTC. Translated: CAGIQDRDYEQYF.

Only one count was recorded for this clone. The gene calls are TRBV9 and TRBJ2-2; TRBD1 agrees at 8 bases. Germline trimming cut 4 bases from V and 3 bases from J; bases unmatched to any gene: 11. This CDR3 comprises 17 residues. Looked up from germline, CDR1 is SGDLS and CDR2 is YYNGEE. CDR3 sequence: CASSLRPADRDTGELFF. Written as DNA, the CDR3 is TGTGCCAGCAGCTTGAGACCCGCGGACAGGGACACCGGGGAGCTGTTTTTT.

The chain links TRBV29-1 to TRBJ1-1; weak D call: TRBD1 (6 bases). The CDR3 is made up of 12 amino acids. From germline, CDR1 is SQVTM and CDR2 ANQGSEA. Trimming shortened V by 3 bases and J by 1 base, and 6 bases separated the two germline ends. CDR3 loop: CSVEGQNTEAFF. The CDR3 nucleotides are TGCAGCGTTGAGGGACAGAACACTGAAGCTTTCTTT.

The chain has TRBV28 and TRBJ1-5; D is ambiguous. The CDR3 contains 14 residues. Germline V CDR1 and CDR2: MDHEN, SYDVKM. V shed 4 bases and J shed 6 bases, with 13 bases lying between them. CDR3 loop: CASSWPRPPQPQHF. CDR3 bases: TGTGCCAGCAGTTGGCCCAGGCCCCCTCAGCCCCAGCATTTT.

The chain uses TRBV28 and TRBJ1-1, with 8 bases fitting TRBD1. Unmatched junction bases numbered 6, after V lost 2 bases and J lost 1 base. This CDR3 spans 16 amino acids. Per the germline V gene, CDR1 is MDHEN and CDR2 is SYDVKM. CDR3 loop: CASSLRDRFSNTEAFF. The CDR3, as DNA: TGTGCCAGCAGTTTACGGGACAGGTTTTCGAACACTGAAGCTTTCTTT.

V and J are TRBV5-5 and TRBJ2-7; D call uncertain. The CDR3 contains 12 residues. The V end was cut by 4 bases, the J end by 2 bases, with 7 bases between. Germline CDR1 SGHKS, CDR2 YYEKEE (reference sequence). This chain's CDR3 is CASSPKTYEQYF. The CDR3, as DNA: TGTGCCAGCAGCCCTAAAACCTACGAGCAGTACTTC.

This sequence joins TRBV4-3 and TRBJ2-5; 11 nucleotides match TRBD2. CDR3 length equals 19 residues. Germline CDR1 reads LGHNA; CDR2 reads YSLEER. Trimming removed 0 bases from V and 3 bases from J; junction bases left unmatched: 12. This CDR3 reads CASSQDSLAGGINKETQYF. The CDR3 nucleotides are TGCGCCAGCAGCCAAGATTCCCTAGCGGGAGGTATTAACAAAGAGACCCAGTACTTC.

The chain uses TRBV4-2 and TRBJ1-4; D gene unclear. The length of the CDR3 is 15 residues. V was cut by 0 bases and J by 8 bases, with 13 bases left in between. Per germline, CDR1 LGHNA and CDR2 YNFKEQ. CDR3 in DNA: TGTGCCAGCAGCCAAGATGGGCAAGAGAAGGAAAAACTGTTTTTT. Translated, it gives CASSQDGQEKEKLFF.

The chain couples TRBV11-2 to TRBJ2-3, with 11 bases identical to TRBD2. This CDR3 spans 16 amino acids. The V and J ends lost 7 bases and 6 bases, in that order; junction bases with no gene match: 12. Per germline, CDR1 SGHAT and CDR2 FQNNGV. CDR3 coding DNA: TGTGCCAGCAACACACCGGGACTAGCGGCCCCGGATACGCAGTATTTT. Residues: CASNTPGLAAPDTQYF.

The chain recombines TRBV7-8 with TRBJ2-1, with D possibly matching TRBD2 (5 bases). V was shortened by 1 base and J by 9 bases, with 7 bases between the two germline ends. Germline CDR1 is SGHVS and CDR2 is FQNEAQ. This CDR3 region has 12 residues. CDR3 bases: TGTGCCAGCAGCTTAGTAGCGAGTGAGCAGTTCTTC. It encodes CASSLVASEQFF.

V and J are TRBV4-3 and TRBJ2-5, with TRBD2 matching over 7 bases. Germline CDR1 reads LGHNA; CDR2 reads YSLEER. The CDR3 has 17 amino acids. V lost 0 bases, J lost 5 bases, and 12 bases stayed unmatched. Here the CDR3 reads CASSQDLGGTNRETQYF. The CDR3 DNA follows: TGCGCCAGCAGCCAAGATCTGGGCGGGACTAATAGGGAGACCCAGTACTTC.

The chain employs TRBV2 and TRBJ1-2, with D maybe TRBD1 (6 bases). Germline CDR1 and CDR2: SNHLY and FYNNEI. The CDR3 covers 15 residues. V dropped 9 bases and J dropped 2 bases, with 19 bases sitting between them. CDR3 sequence reads: CASCPGHTGNYGYTF. CDR3 bases: TGTGCCAGTTGCCCGGGACACACTGGGAACTATGGCTACACCTTC.

The gene calls are TRBV7-6 and TRBJ2-3; D possibly corresponds to TRBD1 (7 bases). Germline lookup yields CDR1 SGHVS and CDR2 FNYEAQ. The CDR3 loop spans 16 amino acids. The ends were cut back, 5 bases at V and 8 bases at J, with 23 bases in the middle. The CDR3 nucleotides are TGTGCCAGCAGCCCAACCTATCAGGGGGGTCGGGGTACGCAGTATTTT. This sequence encodes CASSPTYQGGRGTQYF.

This chain links TRBV5-1 with TRBJ1-1, with D possibly TRBD1 on 5 matching bases. V was trimmed by 2 bases and J by 0 bases, leaving 11 bases between them. The CDR3 has 15 amino acids. CDR1 is SGHRS, CDR2 YFSETQ, per germline. The CDR3 region is CASSLAGRMNTEAFF. CDR3 DNA: TGCGCCAGCAGCTTAGCAGGGCGGATGAACACTGAAGCTTTCTTT.

V and J are TRBV27 and TRBJ1-1, with a weak D call TRBD1 (6 bases). Germline assignment: CDR1 MNHEY and CDR2 SMNVEV (reference sequence). Trimming cost V 5 bases and J 4 bases, with 11 bases left between them. The CDR3 contains 13 residues. CDR3 bases: TGTGCCAGCAGTCCAGGGGCGAGCACTGAAGCTTTCTTT. It is translated as CASSPGASTEAFF.

V is TRBV6-2 or TRBV6-3 and J is TRBJ1-5; possibly TRBD1 for D (5 bases). CDR1 MNHEY and CDR2 SVGEGT come from the germline V gene. The V end was cut by 6 bases, the J end by 9 bases, with 9 bases between. The CDR3 covers 11 residues. CDR3 nucleotide sequence: TGTGCCAGCAGCCGGGGGGGGCCCCAGCATTTT. The encoded protein is CASSRGGPQHF.

This clone was detected only a few times. The V and J genes are TRBV5-1 and TRBJ1-5; 7 bases are a match to TRBD1. Germline lookup yields CDR1 SGHRS and CDR2 YFSETQ. The length of the CDR3 is 13 residues. V shed 0 bases and J 6 bases; nucleotides not matched to a gene: 0. Here the CDR3 reads CASSLDRGQPQHF. The CDR3 coding sequence is TGCGCCAGCAGCTTGGACAGGGGTCAGCCCCAGCATTTT.

The rearrangement joins TRBV5-6 to TRBJ2-1, with 8 bases identical to TRBD2. Germline V gene data show CDR1 as SGHDT and CDR2 as YYEEEE. After removal of 3 bases from V and 7 bases from J, the junction contained 6 bases not matched to a gene. CDR3 length: 14 amino acids. CDR3 nucleotides: TGTGCCAGCAGCTGGGGTGGGACTAGGAATGAGCAGTTCTTC. Its translation: CASSWGGTRNEQFF.

V and J are TRBV11-2 and TRBJ2-7, with D tentatively TRBD1 (5 bases). The germline V and J ends were trimmed by 0 bases and 2 bases, with 11 bases remaining between them. CDR3 length equals 15 residues. Looked up from germline, CDR1 is SGHAT and CDR2 is FQNNGV. The CDR3 loop reads CASSLEGGAAYEQYF. The DNA for the CDR3 is TGTGCCAGCAGCTTAGAAGGTGGGGCGGCCTACGAGCAGTACTTC.

The gene calls are TRBV7-3 and TRBJ2-7; the D gene is possibly TRBD2 (6 bases). The CDR3 spans 14 residues. Looked up from germline, CDR1 is SGHTA and CDR2 is FQGTGA. The V end lost 5 bases, the J end lost 0 bases, and 11 bases lay between the germline ends. The CDR3 here is CASSPRSGSYEQYF. CDR3 nucleotide sequence: TGTGCCAGCAGCCCTCGTAGCGGCTCCTACGAGCAGTACTTC.

The chain recombines TRBV15 with TRBJ1-5; D not resolved. V was cut by 5 bases and J by 10 bases, with 18 bases left in between. The CDR3 totals 14 residues. Germline loops: CDR1 LNHNV, CDR2 YYDKDF (reference sequence). CDR3 region: CATSPRTDGRPQHF. CDR3 sequence (DNA): TGTGCCACCAGCCCTAGGACGGACGGGAGACCCCAGCATTTT.

This chain uses TRBV9 with TRBJ2-7; D possibly corresponds to TRBD1 (6 bases). Trimming removed 0 bases from V and 3 bases from J, with 10 bases in between. This CDR3 region has 14 residues. CDR1 and CDR2 from the germline V gene are SGDLS and YYNGEE. The CDR3 DNA reads as TGTGCCAGCAGCGTAGGGACAGAATACTACGAGCAGTACTTC. Translation: CASSVGTEYYEQYF.

The genes are TRBV28 and TRBJ2-1, with 11 bases matching TRBD2. The V and J ends lost 3 bases and 2 bases, in that order; junction bases with no gene match: 6. Germline loops: CDR1 MDHEN, CDR2 SYDVKM. The CDR3 runs 17 residues. In DNA form, the CDR3 reads TGTGCCAGCAGTTTGGTTAGCGGGAGGGGGCCCTACAATGAGCAGTTCTTC. Encoded protein: CASSLVSGRGPYNEQFF.

This chain uses TRBV9 with TRBJ2-7; D call uncertain. With 0 bases removed from V and 0 bases from J, the gap between germline ends came to 7 bases. This CDR3 spans 14 amino acids. Germline V gene lookup returns CDR1 SGDLS and CDR2 YYNGEE. The CDR3 DNA reads as TGTGCCAGCAGCGTAGGAGACTTCTCCTACGAGCAGTACTTC. Its translation is CASSVGDFSYEQYF.